This entry concerns a single TCR beta chain. It lacks a known antigen. The sample holds no much larger clone one base away, and base qualities are not on file. This specimen's time point label, interpreted: pre-sensitization, week 0. In the paper's terms, the treatment or condition label means: therapeutic diphenylcyclopropenone sensitization with weekly scalp DPC. At each patch-test visit, blood was drawn before the patch test was applied. Patients were eligible if aged 18 to 70, diagnosed with alopecia and judged suitable for DPC therapy, and pregnant patients were excluded. Total RNA was extracted from unfractionated whole blood that had been collected in Tempus Blood RNA tubes. This sample was taken from a study of human T cells and chemical hapten exposure (dated by TCRdb to the early 2020s). Regarding the study in general: For sensitization, 2% DPC in acetone was applied to an approximately 2 cm by approximately 2 cm area of upper inner arm skin. Patch testing on the upper back used Finn chambers containing 0.01% DPC, with scoring done after 6 days according to International Contact Dermatitis Research Group standards. Blood samples were taken from patients before sensitization (week 0) and then at 2, 6 and about 24 weeks after DPC sensitization. Alopecia areata with under or over 50% scalp involvement, alopecia totalis and alopecia universalis were represented in the patient cohort, which was mostly female. Libraries were combined into a pool for sequencing, and differences in TCR yield between samples came mainly from small differences in library volumes within the pool. Some 29 alopecia patients gave blood for TCR sequencing at one to four time points (pre-sensitization, 2, 6 and 24 weeks). This study followed changes in the peripheral blood TCR repertoire in vivo during primary and secondary sensitization of alopecia patients to the hapten diphenylcyclopropenone (DPC). Throughout the study period of about 25 weeks, patients also received therapeutic DPC doses to the scalp every week. Results and caveats for the whole study, not just this receptor: DPC sensitization did not change the number of TCRs with a frequency above 1 in 1000, and there was no evidence of changes in global repertoire structure. Repeated subsampling changed both the strength of the expansion versus patch-test correlation and the threshold at which that correlation became significant. A positive correlation was found between the number of PT1 expanded TCRs and patch test score, with significance reached at thresholds 8, 16 and 32 but not 4. Compared with pre-sensitization or healthy control sets, expanded TCRs formed significantly more large CDR3 similarity clusters, which is consistent with antigen-driven responses. Because all patients had alopecia, a presumed autoimmune disease, the immune response of the patients might differ from that of healthy individuals.

The library was generated by RACE. TCRdb records NextSeq 500 as the sequencer. Library preparation attached unique molecular identifiers to individual cDNA molecules for quantitative, reproducible TCR counting. From each blood RNA sample, both TCR alpha and TCR beta chains were sequenced. The paper's data handling went like this. The median number of TCRs per sample was around 96,000, ranging from about 20,000 to 750,000. V, J and CDR3 annotation of the TCR reads was performed with the Decombinator software suite. To make PS versus PT1 abundance plots, every sample was subsampled to the same number of TCRs (28,000). Expanded TCRs were defined as absent before sensitization and observed at least eight times at the 2-week time point. TCRdb reran the public reads through fastp at Q25 and MiXCR, keeping productive beta chains. Rows are combined by CDR3 protein, so each entry shows the most common genes and DNA. TCRdb's processing, not the study's, gives the V and J calls here. This sample lists 300,000 to 400,000 distinct CDR3 sequences; approximately 5% were detected once. The ten largest make up approximately 2.4% of the sample.

V and J lose 2 bases and 9 bases, and a span of 15 bases separates them. Spanning cysteine to phenylalanine, the CDR3 consists of 14 amino acids. The kept DNA is CDR3 alone, 42 bases in frame from the first base. This sequence originates from a woman aged 45-60 years with alopecia areata. Some clones in this sample may be carry-over from other donors' samples. Here the sequenced sample was whole blood, taken in connection with sensitization to the hapten diphenylcyclopropenone (DPC). The receptor chain draws on TRBV12-3 or TRBV12-4 and TRBJ2-3; the D region possibly corresponds to TRBD2 (7 bases align). The CDR3 region reads CASSLSGGANTQYF. The nucleotide sequence is TGTGCCAGCAGTTTAAGTGGGGGGGCGAACACGCAGTATTTT.